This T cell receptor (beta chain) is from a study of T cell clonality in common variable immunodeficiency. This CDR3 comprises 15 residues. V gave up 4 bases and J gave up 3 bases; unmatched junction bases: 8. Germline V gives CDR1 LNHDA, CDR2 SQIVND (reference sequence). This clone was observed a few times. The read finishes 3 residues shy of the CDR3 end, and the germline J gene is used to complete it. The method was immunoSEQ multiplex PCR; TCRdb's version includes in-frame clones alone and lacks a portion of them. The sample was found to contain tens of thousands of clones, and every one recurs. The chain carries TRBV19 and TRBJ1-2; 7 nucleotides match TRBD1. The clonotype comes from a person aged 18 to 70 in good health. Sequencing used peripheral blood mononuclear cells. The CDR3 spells CASSRDSLSHYGYTF. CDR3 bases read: TGTGCCAGTAGTAGGGACAGTCTTTCCCACTATGGC. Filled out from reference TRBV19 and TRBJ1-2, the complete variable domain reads DGGITQSPKYLFRKEGQNVTLSCEQNLNHDAMYWYRQDPGQGLRLIYYSQIVNDFQKGDIAEGYSVSREKKESFPLTVTSAQKNPTAFYLCASSRDSLSHYGYTFGSGTRLTVV.